This TCR beta chain came from a study of T cells in localized non-small cell lung cancer. In germline, CDR1 is SGHDT, CDR2 YYEEEE. CDR3 length: 16 amino acids. Germline trimming cut 0 bases from V and 1 base from J; bases unmatched to any gene: 3. In regard to this clone: Its antigen is currently unknown.

Assay used: immunoSEQ multiplex PCR; TCRdb lists only in-frame clones, some missing. The sample has 20,000 to 30,000 clones; approximately 87% are singletons. Overall study results and limits: Detection in adjacent lung was observed for a median around 50 of the top 100 tumor clones.

This TCR derives from a woman aged 40-69 years with stage I lung adenocarcinoma. The material was peripheral blood, obtained before any cancer treatment. The chain links TRBV5-6 to TRBJ2-7; 11 bases map to TRBD2. The CDR3 spells CASSLGLAGGSYEQYF. Written as DNA, the CDR3 is TGTGCCAGCAGCTTGGGGCTAGCGGGGGGATCCTACGAGCAGTACTTC.